The 13 T cell receptor beta chains in this list originate from one sample, sequenced in a study of pediatric ulcerative colitis. Data came from immunoSEQ multiplex PCR; TCRdb stores just in-frame clones and leaves some out. The profile shows under 6,000 clones, nearly 90% of them singletons. The sample comprised blood. The source of these receptors is a boy aged 10-17 years with mild ulcerative colitis.

The chain joins TRBV30 to TRBJ1-5, with D possibly TRBD1 on 5 matching bases. Between the trimmed V and J ends, which lost 0 bases and 4 bases, there was a span of 13 bases. Germline CDR1 reads GTSNPN; CDR2 reads SVGIG (reference sequence). CDR3 length: 15 amino acids. The CDR3 protein is CAWSVLVGGNQPQHF. In nucleotides, the CDR3 is TGTGCCTGGAGTGTATTGGTGGGGGGAAATCAGCCCCAGCATTTT.

The J gene is TRBJ1-3, the V gene TRBV28; D perhaps matches TRBD1 (6 bases). The CDR3 contains 15 residues. Germline V gene data show CDR1 as MDHEN and CDR2 as SYDVKM. The V gene lost 8 bases and the J gene lost 5 bases, with 19 bases spanning the gap. CDR3 sequence reads: CASSYGTSYRNTIYF. The CDR3 nucleotides are TGTGCCAGCTCTTATGGGACATCCTATAGAAACACCATATATTTT.

The chain combines TRBV4-2 with TRBJ1-3; D is uncertain. Looked up from germline, CDR1 is LGHNA and CDR2 is YNFKEQ. V dropped 4 bases and J dropped 0 bases, with 16 bases sitting between them. The CDR3 covers 17 residues. In DNA form, the CDR3 reads TGTGCCAGCAGCCCCAATGATGGCTGGCACTCTGGAAACACCATATATTTT. It codes for CASSPNDGWHSGNTIYF.

The V call is TRBV7-3, the J call TRBJ2-2; D is perhaps TRBD2 (6 bases). The CDR3 is 16 residues long. Looked up from germline, CDR1 is SGHTA and CDR2 is FQGTGA. V lost 6 bases and J lost 1, with 15 bases in between. CDR3 DNA: TGTGCCAGCAGATCGACCGGTAGCGGGAACACCGGGGAGCTGTTTTTT. It codes for CASRSTGSGNTGELFF.

This chain links TRBV19 with TRBJ1-3; possibly TRBD1 for D (5 bases). This CDR3 is built from 13 residues. Germline-derived CDR1 and CDR2 are LNHDA and SQIVND (reference sequence). V lost 3 bases to trimming and J lost 9 bases, with 12 bases between them. The CDR3 DNA reads TGTGCCAGTAGTATCCTCCAGGGAGCCACCATATATTTT. As protein: CASSILQGATIYF.

The chain uses TRBV29-1 and TRBJ2-5; the D gene is possibly TRBD1 (6 bases). The V gene lost 4 bases and the J gene lost 3 bases, with 15 bases spanning the gap. Germline V gives CDR1 SQVTM, CDR2 ANQGSEA. The CDR3 is made up of 14 amino acids. CDR3: CSVGTEGHEETQYF. CDR3 coding DNA: TGCAGCGTTGGGACAGAGGGCCACGAAGAGACCCAGTACTTC.

The rearrangement joins TRBV15 to TRBJ2-1; no definite D call. The CDR3 has 19 amino acids. The germline V gene encodes CDR1 LNHNV and CDR2 YYDKDF (reference sequence). Trimming took 6 bases from V and 8 from J, leaving 32 bases between them. CDR3 nucleotide sequence: TGTGCCACCAGTCAGACTTTTCCGTCGACTGGACCTTATAACGATGAGCAGTTCTTC. Residues: CATSQTFPSTGPYNDEQFF.

This rearrangement joins TRBV7-2 to TRBJ2-3; 8 bases line up with TRBD1. This CDR3 has 13 residues. Unmatched junction bases numbered 4, after V lost 5 bases and J lost 6 bases. In germline, CDR1 is SGHTA, CDR2 FQGNSA. The CDR3, as DNA: TGTGCCAGCAGCATTCAGGGGGCGGATACGCAGTATTTT. Translated, it gives CASSIQGADTQYF.

The chain has TRBV13 and TRBJ2-1; 10 nucleotides match TRBD2. Germline loops: CDR1 PRHDT, CDR2 FYEKMQ (reference sequence). The CDR3 covers 16 residues. V lost 1 base to trimming and J lost 7 bases; unmatched junction nucleotides: 7. The CDR3 DNA reads as TGTGCCAGCAGCTTAGAGGCCCTGACTAGCGGGAATGAGCAGTTCTTC. Its protein product is CASSLEALTSGNEQFF.

The chain combines TRBV5-6 with TRBJ1-2, with D maybe TRBD1 (5 bases). V gave up 0 bases and J gave up 4 bases, with 10 bases separating them. Germline V gene data show CDR1 as SGHDT and CDR2 as YYEEEE. The CDR3 totals 14 residues. In DNA form, the CDR3 reads TGTGCCAGCAGCTTGGAAGGGGCCATCTATGGCTACACCTTC. It codes for CASSLEGAIYGYTF.

This clone came up a few times. V gene TRBV30 combines with J gene TRBJ1-1, with D unresolved. V lost 3 bases and J 7 bases, leaving 12 bases between the germline ends. CDR3 size: 12 residues. Germline CDR1 is GTSNPN and CDR2 is SVGIG (reference sequence). CDR3 region: CAWREYVDEAFF. The CDR3, as DNA: TGTGCCTGGAGGGAATACGTTGATGAAGCTTTCTTT.

The rearrangement joins TRBV30 to TRBJ2-1; D is perhaps TRBD1 (5 bases). Germline V gene sequence: CDR1 GTSNPN, CDR2 SVGIG (reference sequence). The CDR3 loop spans 12 amino acids. Trimming took 3 bases from V and 4 from J, leaving 7 bases between them. This CDR3 reads CAWRDTYNEQFF. The CDR3 DNA is TGTGCCTGGAGGGACACTTACAATGAGCAGTTCTTC.

This chain connects TRBV28 to TRBJ1-4; 7 bases fit TRBD1. The CDR3 contains 21 residues. Losses at the gene ends were 6 bases for V and 2 bases for J; bases not matched to a gene: 24. Germline V gene data show CDR1 as MDHEN and CDR2 as SYDVKM. The chain's CDR3 is CASRDWRGGDGQEKTNEKLFF. In DNA form, the CDR3 reads TGTGCCAGCAGGGACTGGCGGGGGGGAGACGGACAGGAAAAGACTAATGAAAAACTGTTTTTT.